Listed below are T cell receptor beta chains from one sample, sequenced in a study of technical replicates of blood from several donors. The method was immunoSEQ multiplex PCR; TCRdb's version includes in-frame clones alone and lacks a portion of them. The table shows roughly 65,000 clones, with around 85% occurring only once. Sequences were obtained from PBMCs. These receptors were taken from a human donor in good health. Some clones in this sample may be carry-over from other donors' samples. The CDR3 runs from the conserved cysteine through the conserved F or W. The D gene is left open where the match is weak. The size of a clone is reported for some rows only, either as once, few or many, or as a class for expanded clones.

clone size: -
V gene: TRBV15
D gene: -
J gene: TRBJ2-7
CDR3 DNA: TGTGCCACCAGCAGAGATCCCAGTTACGAGCAGTACTTC
CDR3 protein: CATSRDPSYEQYF

clone size: -
V gene: TRBV4-3
D gene: TRBD1
J gene: TRBJ1-1
CDR3 DNA: TGCGCCAGCAGCCAAGACCTGGACAGGGGGGAGGCTTTCTTT
CDR3 protein: CASSQDLDRGEAFF

clone size: -
V gene: TRBV23-1
D gene: TRBD2
J gene: TRBJ2-1
CDR3 DNA: TGCGCCAGCAGTCAATTTAGCGGGGTCGCCGGAGAGCAGTTCTTC
CDR3 protein: CASSQFSGVAGEQFF

clone size: -
V gene: TRBV2
D gene: TRBD2
J gene: TRBJ2-5
CDR3 DNA: TGTGCCAGCACCTTACCCCGGGGGGGCGGGGCCCAGTACTTC
CDR3 protein: CASTLPRGGGAQYF

clone size: -
V gene: TRBV5-1
D gene: -
J gene: TRBJ1-5
CDR3 DNA: TGCGCCAGCAGCTTCGGCGCGGGGGGAACTAATCAGCCCCAGCATTTT
CDR3 protein: CASSFGAGGTNQPQHF

clone size: -
V gene: TRBV10-3
D gene: -
J gene: TRBJ1-3
CDR3 DNA: TGTGCCATCAGTGATACCGGCGGGACGGGAAGAAACACCATATATTTT
CDR3 protein: CAISDTGGTGRNTIYF

clone size: -
V gene: TRBV10-3
D gene: TRBD2
J gene: TRBJ2-2
CDR3 DNA: TGTGCCATCGGGATTAGCGGGGGGGCCGGGGAGCTGTTTTTT
CDR3 protein: CAIGISGGAGELFF

clone size: -
V gene: TRBV29-1
D gene: TRBD1
J gene: TRBJ2-3
CDR3 DNA: TGCAGCGTATTGGACAGGGGGAACACAGATACGCAGTATTTT
CDR3 protein: CSVLDRGNTDTQYF

clone size: -
V gene: TRBV5-1
D gene: TRBD1
J gene: TRBJ2-5
CDR3 DNA: TGCGCCAGCAGCCCCCGGGACAGTCAAGAGACCCAGTACTTC
CDR3 protein: CASSPRDSQETQYF

clone size: -
V gene: TRBV5-1
D gene: TRBD1
J gene: TRBJ2-2
CDR3 DNA: TGCGCCACCTCCGGGACAGGGGTCACCGGGGAGCTGTTTTTT
CDR3 protein: CATSGTGVTGELFF

clone size: few
V gene: TRBV6-4
D gene: -
J gene: TRBJ2-3
CDR3 DNA: TGTGCCAGCAGTGCGACCGGGGGTAGTGATACGCAGTATTTT
CDR3 protein: CASSATGGSDTQYF

clone size: few
V gene: TRBV19
D gene: TRBD1
J gene: TRBJ1-1
CDR3 DNA: TGTGCCAGTGAAATGATGACAGGGGAGACTGAAGCTTTCTTT
CDR3 protein: CASEMMTGETEAFF

clone size: -
V gene: TRBV25-1
D gene: -
J gene: TRBJ2-5
CDR3 DNA: TGTGCCAGCAGTGATTGGAGGACTGACCAAGAGACCCAGTACTTC
CDR3 protein: CASSDWRTDQETQYF

clone size: -
V gene: TRBV30
D gene: TRBD2
J gene: TRBJ2-3
CDR3 DNA: TGTGCCTGGGGACTAGCGGACTACGAAACCTCCCCAGATACGCAGTATTTT
CDR3 protein: CAWGLADYETSPDTQYF

clone size: once
V gene: TRBV11-1
D gene: -
J gene: TRBJ1-2
CDR3 DNA: TGTGCCAGCAGCTTAGATTACAGAAATTATGGCTACACCTTC
CDR3 protein: CASSLDYRNYGYTF

clone size: -
V gene: TRBV28
D gene: -
J gene: TRBJ1-2
CDR3 DNA: TGTGCCAGCAGCCCACAGACTAACTATGGCTACACCTTC
CDR3 protein: CASSPQTNYGYTF

clone size: -
V gene: TRBV5-1
D gene: -
J gene: TRBJ2-7
CDR3 DNA: TGCGCCAGCAGCTTGGGATGGCAGGGCGGAACCTACGAGCAGTACTTC
CDR3 protein: CASSLGWQGGTYEQYF

clone size: few
V gene: TRBV6-1
D gene: TRBD1
J gene: TRBJ2-3
CDR3 DNA: TGTGCCAGCAGGGGGGACAGGGGAAACACAGATACGCAGTATTTT
CDR3 protein: CASRGDRGNTDTQYF

clone size: -
V gene: TRBV29-1
D gene: TRBD2
J gene: TRBJ2-2
CDR3 DNA: TGCAGCGTTGAAGGCGCGGGGGGCACCGGGGAGCTGTTTTTT
CDR3 protein: CSVEGAGGTGELFF

clone size: -
V gene: TRBV12-5
D gene: -
J gene: TRBJ2-3
CDR3 DNA: TGTGCTAGTGGCGGGAACACAGATACGCAGTATTTT
CDR3 protein: CASGGNTDTQYF

clone size: -
V gene: TRBV6-7
D gene: -
J gene: TRBJ1-3
CDR3 DNA: TGTGCCAGCAGTTACTCGAGAGGAGGGTTTCATATAGAAGGAAACACCATATATTTT
CDR3 protein: CASSYSRGGFHIEGNTIYF

clone size: -
V gene: TRBV18
D gene: -
J gene: TRBJ1-5
CDR3 DNA: TGTGCCAGCTCACCTCTTGGGGGCCAGCCCCAGCATTTT
CDR3 protein: CASSPLGGQPQHF

clone size: -
V gene: TRBV5-6
D gene: TRBD2
J gene: TRBJ2-2
CDR3 DNA: TGTGCCAGCAACACCGGGACTAGCCCCGGGGAGCTGTTTTTT
CDR3 protein: CASNTGTSPGELFF

clone size: -
V gene: TRBV11-1
D gene: -
J gene: TRBJ2-2
CDR3 DNA: TGTGCCAGCAGTCGTAGGAGGGCACCCGGGGAGCTGTTTTTT
CDR3 protein: CASSRRRAPGELFF